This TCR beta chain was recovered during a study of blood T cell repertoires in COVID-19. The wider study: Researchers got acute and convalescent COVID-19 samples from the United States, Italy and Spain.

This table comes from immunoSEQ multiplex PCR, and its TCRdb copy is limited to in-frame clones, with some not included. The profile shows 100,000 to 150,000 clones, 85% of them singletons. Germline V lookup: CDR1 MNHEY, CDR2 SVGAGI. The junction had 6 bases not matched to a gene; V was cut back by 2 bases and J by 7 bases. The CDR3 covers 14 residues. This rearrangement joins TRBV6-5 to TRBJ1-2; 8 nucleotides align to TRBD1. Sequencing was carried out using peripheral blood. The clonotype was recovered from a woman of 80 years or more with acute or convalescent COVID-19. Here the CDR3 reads CASSYGQGAGGYTF. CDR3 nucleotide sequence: TGTGCCAGCAGTTACGGGCAGGGGGCGGGTGGCTACACCTTC.